Below, 7 T cell receptor beta chains from the same sample are listed, as sequenced in a study of CD8 T cells in ankylosing spondylitis. From the 5' RACE reads, TCRdb called clonotypes with MiXCR, one entry per CDR3 protein. This sample carries 150,000 to 200,000 distinct CDR3 sequences, under 14% of them seen once, and the ten largest clones take about 29%. The specimen was blood, either unsorted or a sorted T cell fraction (not recorded which). The receptors come from a male donor with ankylosing spondylitis or in good health (not recorded which).

This clonotype has more than one count but fewer than ten. J is TRBJ2-7 and V is TRBV28; D is unclear. Germline V gives CDR1 MDHEN, CDR2 SYDVKM. The CDR3 extends over 13 amino acids. Between the trimmed V and J ends, which lost 5 bases and 5 bases, there was a span of 13 bases. DNA for the CDR3: TGTGCCAGCAGTGTCGATGCCTGGGACGAGCAGTACTTC. It codes for CASSVDAWDEQYF.

This clonotype has ten or more counts. V is TRBV7-2 and J is TRBJ2-7, with D maybe TRBD1 (5 bases). Germline values: CDR1 SGHTA, CDR2 FQGNSA. V lost 2 bases and J 1 base, leaving 9 bases between the germline ends. CDR3 length: 14 residues. Written as DNA, the CDR3 is TGTGCCAGCAGCTTATCCAGGGTATCCTACGAGCAGTACTTC. Its protein product is CASSLSRVSYEQYF.

The sample holds many counts of this clonotype. The gene calls are TRBV5-6 and TRBJ2-1, with 8 bases identical to TRBD1. This CDR3 has 15 amino acids. J was trimmed by 0 bases and V by 5 bases; bases with no gene match: 4. Germline lookup yields CDR1 SGHDT and CDR2 YYEEEE. The CDR3 sequence: CASRHRGSSYNEQFF. The CDR3 DNA follows: TGTGCCAGCAGACACAGGGGGAGCTCCTACAATGAGCAGTTCTTC. Full variable domain (remainder filled in from reference TRBV5-6 and TRBJ2-1): DAGVTQSPTHLIKTRGQQVTLRCSPKSGHDTVSWYQQALGQGPQFIFQYYEEEERQRGNFPDRFSGHQFPNYSSELNVNALLLGDSALYLCASRHRGSSYNEQFFGPGTRLTVL.

This clonotype was found many times. This rearrangement joins TRBV28 to TRBJ2-7; TRBD1 aligns across 8 bases. This CDR3 is 15 amino acids long. V shed 5 bases and J 1 base; nucleotides not matched to a gene: 7. The germline V gene has CDR1 MDHEN and CDR2 SYDVKM. DNA of the CDR3: TGTGCCAGCAGTGTGACTGGGACAGGTTCCTACGAGCAGTACTTC. The encoded protein is CASSVTGTGSYEQYF.

J is TRBJ1-3 and V is TRBV29-1; tentative D call: TRBD1 (5 bases). The germline V and J ends were trimmed by 7 bases and 4 bases, with 14 bases remaining between them. The CDR3 has 13 amino acids. Germline CDR1 and CDR2: SQVTM and ANQGSEA. The CDR3 protein is CSAAGEAGNTIYF. The CDR3 coding sequence is TGCAGCGCTGCGGGGGAGGCAGGAAACACCATATATTTT.

This chain connects TRBV20-1 to TRBJ1-2; no definite D call. The CDR3 has 14 amino acids. With 0 bases removed from V and 7 bases from J, the gap between germline ends came to 15 bases. Per the germline V gene, CDR1 is DFQATT and CDR2 is SNEGSKA (reference sequence). As DNA, the CDR3 is TGCAGTGCTAGAGATATTGGTGTCCCCTGTGGCTACACCTTC. This gives the protein CSARDIGVPCGYTF.

This clonotype showed up many times. The chain uses TRBV20-1 and TRBJ1-5, with D perhaps TRBD1 (5 bases). This CDR3 region has 15 residues. Germline assignment: CDR1 DFQATT and CDR2 SNEGSKA (reference sequence). Trimming pared 5 bases from V and 0 bases from J, leaving 14 bases between. In DNA form, the CDR3 reads TGCAGTGCTCCACGGGCAGGGAATAGCAATCAGCCCCAGCATTTT. This translates into CSAPRAGNSNQPQHF.